The 17 T cell receptor beta chains below come from one sample, sequenced in a study of T-cell memory formation after mild COVID-19. TCRdb reanalysed the 5' RACE reads using MiXCR and keeps one entry per CDR3 protein. The sample records about 180,000 distinct CDR3 sequences, less than 20% being singletons. Input material: PBMCs or a T cell subset sorted from them (not recorded which). The receptors stem from a man younger than 35 who had mild COVID-19 (a few samples of this study predate the infection). Cell type and time point are not known.

This chain connects TRBV7-3 to TRBJ1-1, with unresolved D. Germline V gene sequence: CDR1 SGHTA, CDR2 FQGTGA. V was trimmed by 2 bases and J by 8 bases, leaving 12 bases between them. The CDR3 is made up of 13 amino acids. Here the CDR3 reads CASSLGPSAEAFF. In DNA form, the CDR3 reads TGTGCCAGCAGCTTAGGGCCCTCTGCCGAAGCTTTCTTT.

CDR3 protein: CASRLRTGSSYNEQFF. As DNA, the CDR3 is TGTGCCAGCAGGCTAAGGACGGGGAGCTCCTACAATGAGCAGTTCTTC. The rearrangement uses TRBV7-2 and TRBJ2-1, with a weak D call TRBD2 (5 bases). The CDR3 loop spans 16 amino acids. V lost 6 bases and J lost 0, with 15 bases in between. Germline loops: CDR1 SGHTA, CDR2 FQGNSA.

This rearrangement joins TRBV20-1 to TRBJ2-3; D may be TRBD1 (6 bases). CDR1 is DFQATT and CDR2 is SNEGSKA in the germline V gene (reference sequence). The CDR3 consists of 13 residues. Trimming cost V 6 bases and J 2 bases, with 12 bases left between them. The CDR3 coding sequence is TGCAGTGCAACAGGGATCTACACAGATACGCAGTATTTT. Its translation: CSATGIYTDTQYF.

This clonotype was detected ten times or more. This chain joins TRBV7-2 and TRBJ1-4; D not resolved. Between the trimmed V and J ends, which lost 5 bases and 5 bases, there was a span of 9 bases. The CDR3 is 13 amino acids. The V gene's germline CDR1 is SGHTA and CDR2 FQGNSA. The CDR3 region has the DNA TGTGCCAGCAGCAGGGCTATCAATGAAAAACTGTTTTTT. Encoded protein: CASSRAINEKLFF.

This clonotype was seen more than once but under ten times. V gene TRBV5-6 combines with J gene TRBJ2-2, with D tentatively TRBD1 (5 bases). The V end was cut by 4 bases, the J end by 5 bases, with 18 bases between. In germline, CDR1 is SGHDT, CDR2 YYEEEE. The CDR3 extends over 16 amino acids. The CDR3 DNA follows: TGTGCCAGCAGCACCCTTCAGGGTTGGGGAACCGGGGAGCTGTTTTTT. This encodes CASSTLQGWGTGELFF.

This clonotype was picked up many times. This rearrangement joins TRBV3-1 to TRBJ2-2; D is unclear. Germline V gene data show CDR1 as LGHDT and CDR2 as YNNKEL (reference sequence). With 5 bases removed from V and 0 bases from J, the gap between germline ends came to 13 bases. The CDR3 contains 16 residues. Here the CDR3 DNA reads TGTGCCAGCAGCTCTATAGGGTCTTCGAACACCGGGGAGCTGTTTTTT. It codes for CASSSIGSSNTGELFF. The full variable domain, completed using reference TRBV3-1 and TRBJ2-2, is DTAVSQTPKYLVTQMGNDKSIKCEQNLGHDTMYWYKQDSKKFLKIMFSYNNKELIINETVPNRFSPKSPDKAHLNLHINSLELGDSAVYFCASSSIGSSNTGELFFGEGSRLTVL.

V gene TRBV19 combines with J gene TRBJ1-3, with D uncertain. Germline CDR1 is LNHDA and CDR2 is SQIVND (reference sequence). V lost 3 bases, J lost 0 bases, and 9 bases lay in between. This CDR3 has 15 amino acids. The DNA of the CDR3 is TGTGCCAGTAGTATCGGCAAGCTCTCTGGAAACACCATATATTTT. Translated, it gives CASSIGKLSGNTIYF.

The chain carries TRBV4-3 and TRBJ2-5; D ambiguous. This CDR3 region has 14 residues. The V and J ends lost 1 base and 5 bases respectively, with 11 bases between them. Germline V gene sequence: CDR1 LGHNA, CDR2 YSLEER. CDR3 sequence: CASSQVDRAETQYF. Here the CDR3 DNA reads TGCGCCAGCAGCCAAGTAGATCGGGCTGAGACCCAGTACTTC.

This clonotype was counted only a few times. V usage is TRBV3-1 and J usage is TRBJ2-7; maybe TRBD1 (5 bases). V gave up 1 base and J gave up 10 bases, with 11 bases separating them. CDR3 length: 12 amino acids. Per the germline V gene, CDR1 is LGHDT and CDR2 is YNNKEL (reference sequence). Written as DNA, the CDR3 is TGTGCCAGCAGCCAAGCGGACACCAGTCAGTACTTC. Amino acid sequence: CASSQADTSQYF.

The V call is TRBV4-2, the J call TRBJ2-5, with TRBD2 matching 13 bases. Germline assignment: CDR1 LGHNA and CDR2 YNFKEQ. The J segment lost 1 base and the V segment lost 2 bases, leaving 1 base of the junction unmatched. This CDR3 spans 16 amino acids. The CDR3 sequence is CASSQTSGGVQETQYF. For the CDR3, the DNA is TGTGCCAGCAGCCAAACTAGCGGGGGGGTCCAAGAGACCCAGTACTTC.

V is TRBV12-3 or TRBV12-4 and J is TRBJ2-7; D call uncertain. The germline V and J ends were trimmed by 2 bases and 6 bases, with 8 bases remaining between them. The CDR3 contains 12 residues. The DNA for the CDR3 is TGTGCCAGCAGTTTAAGCCATAGCGAGCAGTACGTC. Protein product: CASSLSHSEQYV.

This clonotype was recorded at least ten times. The chain carries TRBV5-1 and TRBJ2-3; tentatively, D is TRBD1 (6 bases). V lost 4 bases, J lost 0 bases, and 12 bases lay in between. The germline V gene has CDR1 SGHRS and CDR2 YFSETQ. The CDR3 loop spans 15 amino acids. CDR3 in amino acids: CASSQVGASTDTQYF. The CDR3 DNA is TGCGCCAGCAGCCAAGTGGGGGCTAGCACAGATACGCAGTATTTT.

The V gene is TRBV5-5, the J gene TRBJ2-2; 7 bases fit TRBD1. This CDR3 is built from 19 residues. V shed 2 bases, J shed 0 bases, and the junction held 13 bases outside the gene matches. CDR1 SGHKS and CDR2 YYEKEE come from the germline V gene (reference sequence). The CDR3 DNA is TGTGCCAGCAGCTTTCCCGCAGGACAGGAAACTTCGAACACCGGGGAGCTGTTTTTT. Protein sequence: CASSFPAGQETSNTGELFF.

This clonotype was observed a few times. CDR3 DNA sequence: TGTGCCAGCAGTTACGCGGGGGCTTCCTACAATGAGCAGTTCTTC. Protein: CASSYAGASYNEQFF. J is TRBJ2-1 and V is TRBV6-2 or TRBV6-3; D is possibly TRBD2 (7 bases). The V and J ends lost 2 bases and 1 base respectively, with 9 bases between them. From germline, CDR1 is MNHEY and CDR2 SVGEGT. The CDR3 spans 15 residues.

J is TRBJ2-5 and V is TRBV20-1; a weak D match, TRBD2 (6 bases). CDR3 length: 13 residues. Germline V CDR1 and CDR2: DFQATT, SNEGSKA (reference sequence). CDR3 in DNA: TGCAGAGCTCGCCCCCTGGGGGGAGAGACCCAGTACTTC. Translated: CRARPLGGETQYF.

In this sample, this clonotype turned up a few times. The V call is TRBV5-1, the J call TRBJ2-5, with 12 positions matching TRBD1. Losses at the gene ends were 0 bases for V and 5 bases for J; bases not matched to a gene: 5. The CDR3 is 16 amino acids. Germline CDR1 is SGHRS and CDR2 is YFSETQ. CDR3 sequence: CASSLAGQGASETQYF. The CDR3 DNA sequence: TGCGCCAGCAGCTTGGCGGGACAGGGGGCTTCGGAGACCCAGTACTTC.

This chain links TRBV6-2 or TRBV6-3 with TRBJ2-7; the match to TRBD2 covers 11 bases. The CDR3 has 17 amino acids. The V gene end was trimmed by 5 bases and the J gene end by 4 bases; junction bases not matched to a gene: 13. From germline, CDR1 is MNHEY and CDR2 SVGEGT. DNA for the CDR3: TGTGCCAGCAGTCGCCTAGCGGGGGGAACGATTCGATACGAGCAGTACTTC. Protein sequence: CASSRLAGGTIRYEQYF.